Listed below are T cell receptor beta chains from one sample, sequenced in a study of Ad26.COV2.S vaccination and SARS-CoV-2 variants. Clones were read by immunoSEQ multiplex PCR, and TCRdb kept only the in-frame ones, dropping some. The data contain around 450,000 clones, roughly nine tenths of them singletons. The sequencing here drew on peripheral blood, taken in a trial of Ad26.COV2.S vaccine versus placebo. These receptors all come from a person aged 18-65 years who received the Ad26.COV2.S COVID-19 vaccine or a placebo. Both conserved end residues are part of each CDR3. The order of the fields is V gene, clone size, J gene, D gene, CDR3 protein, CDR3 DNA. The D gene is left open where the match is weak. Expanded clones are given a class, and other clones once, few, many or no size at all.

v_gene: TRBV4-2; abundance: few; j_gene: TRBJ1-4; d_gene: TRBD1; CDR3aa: CASSQSPGQINEKLFF; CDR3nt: TGTGCCAGCAGCCAAAGCCCGGGACAGATTAATGAAAAACTGTTTTTT
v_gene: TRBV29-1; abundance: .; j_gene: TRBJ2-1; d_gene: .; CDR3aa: CSVGTLSSYNEQFF; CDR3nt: TGCAGCGTCGGAACTCTAAGCTCCTACAATGAGCAGTTCTTC
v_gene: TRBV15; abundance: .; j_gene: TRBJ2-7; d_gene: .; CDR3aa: CATSSARDEQYF; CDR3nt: TGTGCCACCAGCAGTGCCAGGGACGAGCAGTACTTC
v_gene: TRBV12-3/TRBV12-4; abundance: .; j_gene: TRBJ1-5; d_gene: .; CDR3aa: CASSFQGHQPQHF; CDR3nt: TGTGCCAGCAGTTTTCAGGGCCATCAGCCCCAGCATTTT
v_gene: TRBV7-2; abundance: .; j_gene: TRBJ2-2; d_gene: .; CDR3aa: CASSLGGHSTGELFF; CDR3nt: TGTGCCAGCAGCTTAGGGGGGCATAGCACCGGGGAGCTGTTTTTT
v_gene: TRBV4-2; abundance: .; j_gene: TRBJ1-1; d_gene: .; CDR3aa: CASSQNHNRNTEAFF; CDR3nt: TGTGCCAGCAGCCAAAACCACAACAGGAACACTGAAGCTTTCTTT
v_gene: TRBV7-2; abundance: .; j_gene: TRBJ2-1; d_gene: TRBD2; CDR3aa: CASRAGGSYNEQFF; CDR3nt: TGTGCCAGCCGTGCGGGGGGCTCCTACAATGAGCAGTTCTTC
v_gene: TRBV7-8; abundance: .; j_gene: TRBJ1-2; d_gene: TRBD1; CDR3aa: CASSLAVQGARLGGYTF; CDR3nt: TGTGCCAGCAGCTTAGCGGTACAGGGGGCGCGATTGGGTGGCTACACCTTC
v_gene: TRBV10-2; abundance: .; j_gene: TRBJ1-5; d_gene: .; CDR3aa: CASSVTGFQPQHF; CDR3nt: TGCGCCAGCAGTGTTACGGGTTTTCAGCCCCAGCATTTT
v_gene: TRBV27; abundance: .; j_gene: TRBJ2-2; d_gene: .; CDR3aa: CASSLGQAYTGELFF; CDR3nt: TGTGCCAGCAGTTTAGGGCAGGCCTACACCGGGGAGCTGTTTTTT
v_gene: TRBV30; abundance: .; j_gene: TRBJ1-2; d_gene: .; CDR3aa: CAWSVFPGFYRYTF; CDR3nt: TGTGCCTGGAGTGTATTTCCGGGGTTTTATCGCTACACCTTC
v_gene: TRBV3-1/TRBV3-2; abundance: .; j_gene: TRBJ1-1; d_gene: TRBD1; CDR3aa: CASSPDSSPNQGGTGNTEAFF; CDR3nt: TGTGCCAGCAGCCCTGACAGTTCGCCTAACCAGGGCGGGACAGGGAACACTGAAGCTTTCTTT
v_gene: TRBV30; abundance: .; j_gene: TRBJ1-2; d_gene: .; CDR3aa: CAWRGPGAGSGYTF; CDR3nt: TGTGCCTGGAGGGGTCCGGGGGCAGGCTCTGGCTACACCTTC
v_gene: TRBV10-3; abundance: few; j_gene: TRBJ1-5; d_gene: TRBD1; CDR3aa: CAIKDPGQSHDQPQHF; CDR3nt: TGTGCCATCAAGGACCCGGGACAGAGCCATGATCAGCCCCAGCATTTT
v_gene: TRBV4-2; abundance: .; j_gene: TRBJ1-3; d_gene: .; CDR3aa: CASSLVGDSGNTIYF; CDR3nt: TGTGCCAGCAGCCTCGTTGGAGACTCTGGAAACACCATATATTTT
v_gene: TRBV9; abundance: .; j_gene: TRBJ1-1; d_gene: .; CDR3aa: CASSVGGFRISEAFF; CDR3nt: TGTGCCAGCAGCGTTGGGGGGTTCAGAATCAGTGAAGCTTTCTTT
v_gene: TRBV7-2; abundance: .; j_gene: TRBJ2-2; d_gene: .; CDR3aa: CASSLDGRNTGELFF; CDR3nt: TGTGCCAGCAGCTTAGACGGGAGAAACACCGGGGAGCTGTTTTTT
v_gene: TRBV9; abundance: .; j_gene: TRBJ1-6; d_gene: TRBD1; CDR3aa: CASSNGQGGSYNSPLHF; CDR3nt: TGTGCCAGCAGCAACGGACAGGGTGGCTCCTATAATTCACCCCTCCACTTT
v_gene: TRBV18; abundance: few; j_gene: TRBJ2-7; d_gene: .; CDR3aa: CASSPPTYEQYF; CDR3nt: TGTGCCAGCTCACCACCCACCTACGAGCAGTACTTC
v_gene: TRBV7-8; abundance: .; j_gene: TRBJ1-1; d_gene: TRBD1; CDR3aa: CASSLVETGEIEAFF; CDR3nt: TGTGCCAGCAGCTTAGTAGAGACAGGGGAGATCGAAGCTTTCTTT
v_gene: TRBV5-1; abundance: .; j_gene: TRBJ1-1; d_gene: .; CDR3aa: CASSFGWTGGTEAFF; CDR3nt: TGCGCCAGCAGCTTTGGGTGGACGGGAGGAACTGAAGCTTTCTTT
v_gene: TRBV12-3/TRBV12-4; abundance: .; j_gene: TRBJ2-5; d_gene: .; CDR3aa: CASSLARETQYF; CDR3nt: TGTGCCAGCAGTCTTGCCCGAGAGACCCAGTACTTC
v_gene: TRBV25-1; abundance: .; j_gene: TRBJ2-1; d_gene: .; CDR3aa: CASKEGKQSKNEQFF; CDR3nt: TGTGCCAGCAAAGAGGGAAAGCAGAGCAAGAATGAGCAGTTCTTC
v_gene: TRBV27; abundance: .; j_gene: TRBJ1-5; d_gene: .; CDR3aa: CASSLETGQSKPPQPQHF; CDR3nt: TGTGCCAGCAGTTTAGAGACAGGTCAATCCAAGCCCCCTCAGCCCCAGCATTTT
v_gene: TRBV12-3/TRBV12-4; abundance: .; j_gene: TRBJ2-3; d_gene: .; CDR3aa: CASSRKSKDTQYF; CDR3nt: TGTGCCAGCAGTCGGAAGTCAAAAGATACGCAGTATTTT
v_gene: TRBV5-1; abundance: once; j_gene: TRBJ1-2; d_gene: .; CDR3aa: CASGHTNGYTF; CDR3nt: TGCGCCAGCGGACACACGAATGGCTACACCTTC
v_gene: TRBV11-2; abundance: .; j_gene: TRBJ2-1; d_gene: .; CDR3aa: CASSFASGRRRIYNEQFF; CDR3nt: TGTGCCAGCAGCTTCGCGTCTGGACGGCGTAGAATATACAATGAGCAGTTCTTC
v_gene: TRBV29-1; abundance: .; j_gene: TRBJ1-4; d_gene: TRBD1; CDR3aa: CSVEDRVWGQDEKLFF; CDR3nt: TGCAGCGTTGAAGATAGGGTATGGGGACAGGATGAAAAACTGTTTTTT
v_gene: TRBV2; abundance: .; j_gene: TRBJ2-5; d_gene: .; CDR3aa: CASIVGRGGETQYF; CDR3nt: TGTGCCAGCATAGTAGGCCGGGGAGGAGAGACCCAGTACTTC
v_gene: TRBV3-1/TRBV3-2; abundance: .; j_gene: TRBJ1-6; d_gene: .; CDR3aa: CASSQLTRDSPLHF; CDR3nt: TGTGCCAGCAGCCAATTGACAAGGGATTCACCCCTCCACTTT
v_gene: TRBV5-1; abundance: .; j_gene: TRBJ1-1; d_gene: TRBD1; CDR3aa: CASGRDRPNTEAFF; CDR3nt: TGCGCCAGCGGAAGGGACAGGCCGAACACTGAAGCTTTCTTT
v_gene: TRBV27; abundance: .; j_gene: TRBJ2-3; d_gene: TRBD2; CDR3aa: CASPAERESADTQYF; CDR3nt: TGTGCCAGCCCGGCGGAGCGGGAGAGTGCGGATACGCAGTATTTT
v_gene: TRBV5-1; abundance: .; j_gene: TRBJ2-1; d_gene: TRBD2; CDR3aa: CASSGTSGRGRNEQFF; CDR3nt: TGCGCCAGCAGCGGGACTAGCGGGAGAGGGCGGAATGAGCAGTTCTTC
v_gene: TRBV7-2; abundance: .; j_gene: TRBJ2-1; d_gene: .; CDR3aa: CASSPSRTAYNEQFF; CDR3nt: TGTGCCAGCAGCCCCAGTCGGACTGCCTACAATGAGCAGTTCTTC
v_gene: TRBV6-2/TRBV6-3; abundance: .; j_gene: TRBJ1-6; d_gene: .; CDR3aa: CASSRKPGPLSPPIPLHF; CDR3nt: TGTGCCAGCAGCAGAAAACCGGGACCTTTAAGTCCTCCCATACCCCTCCACTTT
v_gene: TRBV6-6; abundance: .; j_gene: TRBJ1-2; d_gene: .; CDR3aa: CASSSQEYGYTF; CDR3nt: TGTGCCAGCAGTTCCCAGGAGTATGGCTACACCTTC
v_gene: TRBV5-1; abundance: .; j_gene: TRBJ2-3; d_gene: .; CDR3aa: CASSPRDLTDTQYF; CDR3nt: TGCGCCAGCAGCCCGAGGGACCTCACAGATACGCAGTATTTT
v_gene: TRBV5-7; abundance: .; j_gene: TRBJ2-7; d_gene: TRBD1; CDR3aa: CASSSRQGGYEQYF; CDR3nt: TGTGCCAGCAGCTCTCGACAGGGCGGCTACGAGCAGTACTTC
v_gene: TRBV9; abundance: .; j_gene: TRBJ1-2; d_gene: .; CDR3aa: CASSTRPGPSSGGYTF; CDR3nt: TGTGCCAGCAGCACGAGGCCGGGGCCCTCCTCGGGTGGCTACACCTTC
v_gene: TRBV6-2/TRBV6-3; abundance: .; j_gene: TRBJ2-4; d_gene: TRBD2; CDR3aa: CASSAGLVKNIQYF; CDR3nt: TGTGCCAGCAGCGCGGGACTAGTTAAAAACATTCAGTACTTC
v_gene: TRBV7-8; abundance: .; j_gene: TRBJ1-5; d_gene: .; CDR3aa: CASSHGGFNQPQHF; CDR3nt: TGTGCCAGCAGCCACGGGGGTTTCAATCAGCCCCAGCATTTT
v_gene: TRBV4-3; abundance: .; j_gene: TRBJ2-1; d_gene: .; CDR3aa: CASSRQAASSYNEQFF; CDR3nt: TGCGCCAGCAGCCGTCAGGCTGCCAGCTCCTACAATGAGCAGTTCTTC
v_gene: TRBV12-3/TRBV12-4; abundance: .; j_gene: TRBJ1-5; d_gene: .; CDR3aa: CASSRQDDQPQHF; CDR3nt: TGTGCCAGCAGCAGACAGGACGATCAGCCCCAGCATTTT
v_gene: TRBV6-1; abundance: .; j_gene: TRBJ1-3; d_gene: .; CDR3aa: CASSEAPPFGSGRNTIYF; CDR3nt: TGTGCCAGCAGTGAAGCCCCCCCCTTTGGGTCGGGGAGAAACACCATATATTTT
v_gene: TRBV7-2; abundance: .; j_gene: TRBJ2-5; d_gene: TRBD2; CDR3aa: CASSVSGVQETQYF; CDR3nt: TGTGCCAGCAGCGTTAGCGGGGTACAAGAGACCCAGTACTTC
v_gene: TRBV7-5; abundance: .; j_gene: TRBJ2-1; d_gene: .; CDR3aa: CVRSLLPRVWGDNEQFF; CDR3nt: TGTGTCAGAAGCTTGCTCCCCCGGGTCTGGGGCGACAATGAGCAGTTCTTC
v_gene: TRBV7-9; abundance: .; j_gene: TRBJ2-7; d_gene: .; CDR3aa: CASSAGASYEQYF; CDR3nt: TGTGCCAGCAGCGCCGGGGCCTCCTACGAGCAGTACTTC
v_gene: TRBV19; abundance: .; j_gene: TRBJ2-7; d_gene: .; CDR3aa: CASSPNSRYEQYF; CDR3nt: TGTGCCAGTAGTCCCAACTCGCGATACGAGCAGTACTTC
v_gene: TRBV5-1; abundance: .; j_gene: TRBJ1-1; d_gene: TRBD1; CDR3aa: CASSRGTGKAEAFF; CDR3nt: TGCGCCAGCAGCCGAGGGACAGGGAAGGCTGAAGCTTTCTTT
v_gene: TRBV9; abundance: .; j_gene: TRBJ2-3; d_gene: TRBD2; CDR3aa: CASSLTLAGATDTQYF; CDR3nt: TGTGCCAGCAGCCTAACCCTAGCGGGGGCTACAGATACGCAGTATTTT
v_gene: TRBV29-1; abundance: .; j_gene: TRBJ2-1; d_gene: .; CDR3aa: CSVEAGYNEQFF; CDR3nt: TGCAGCGTCGAAGCCGGGTACAATGAGCAGTTCTTC
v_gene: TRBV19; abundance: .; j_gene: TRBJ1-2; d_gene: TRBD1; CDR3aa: CASSIDLGQHHYGYTF; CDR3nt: TGTGCCAGTAGTATAGATTTGGGACAGCACCACTATGGCTACACCTTC
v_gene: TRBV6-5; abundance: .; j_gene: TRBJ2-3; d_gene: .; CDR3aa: CASSYRENTDTQYF; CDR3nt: TGTGCCAGCAGTTACCGGGAGAACACAGATACGCAGTATTTT
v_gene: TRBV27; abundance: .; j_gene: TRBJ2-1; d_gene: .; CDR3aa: CASSPTRGYNEQFF; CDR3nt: TGTGCCAGCAGCCCGACTAGGGGATACAATGAGCAGTTCTTC
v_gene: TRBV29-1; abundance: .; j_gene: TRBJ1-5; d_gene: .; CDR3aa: CSVGEFNQPQHF; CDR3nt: TGCAGCGTTGGAGAGTTCAATCAGCCCCAGCATTTT
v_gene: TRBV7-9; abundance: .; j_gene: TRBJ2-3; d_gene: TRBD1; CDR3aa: CASSLDRVTDTQYF; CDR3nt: TGTGCCAGCAGCTTGGACAGGGTGACAGATACGCAGTATTTT